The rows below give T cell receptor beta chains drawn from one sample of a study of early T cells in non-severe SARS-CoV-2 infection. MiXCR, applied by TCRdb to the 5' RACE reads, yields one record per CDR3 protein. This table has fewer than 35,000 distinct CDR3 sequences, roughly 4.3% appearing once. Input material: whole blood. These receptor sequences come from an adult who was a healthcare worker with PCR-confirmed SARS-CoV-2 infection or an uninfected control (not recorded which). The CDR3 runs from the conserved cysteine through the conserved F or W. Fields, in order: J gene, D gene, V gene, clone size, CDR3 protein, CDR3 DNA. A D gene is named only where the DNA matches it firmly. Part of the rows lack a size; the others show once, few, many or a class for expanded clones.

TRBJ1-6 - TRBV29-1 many CSVQRGADNSPLHF TGCAGCGTCCAACGGGGGGCGGATAATTCACCCCTCCACTTT
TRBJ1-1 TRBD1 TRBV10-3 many CAISIDRDTEAFF TGTGCCATCAGTATCGACAGGGACACTGAAGCTTTCTTT
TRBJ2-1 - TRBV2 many CASSEGTIPSNEQFF TGTGCCAGCAGTGAAGGGACGATTCCCTCAAATGAGCAGTTCTTC
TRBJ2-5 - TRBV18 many CASSPPWSGEMETQYF TGTGCCAGCTCACCACCGTGGTCAGGGGAGATGGAGACCCAGTACTTC
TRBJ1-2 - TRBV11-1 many CASSKDGGTSSYGYTF TGTGCCAGCAGCAAGGACGGGGGAACTTCCTCCTATGGCTACACCTTC
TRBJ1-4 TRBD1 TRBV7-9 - CASKHRDSNEKLFF TGTGCCAGCAAACATCGGGACAGTAATGAAAAACTGTTTTTT
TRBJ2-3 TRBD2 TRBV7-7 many CASSLGGTDTQYF TGTGCTAGCAGCTTGGGGGGGACCGATACGCAGTATTTT
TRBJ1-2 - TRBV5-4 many CASSLGQLLNYGYTF TGTGCCAGCAGCTTGGGACAGCTCCTGAACTATGGCTACACCTTC
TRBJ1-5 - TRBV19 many CASSDGQTLNQPQHF TGTGCCAGTAGTGACGGACAGACCCTCAATCAGCCCCAGCATTTT
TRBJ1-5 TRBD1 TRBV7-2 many CASSFLGQGNQPQHF TGTGCCAGCAGCTTCTTGGGACAGGGAAATCAGCCCCAGCATTTT
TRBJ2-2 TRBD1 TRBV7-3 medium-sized CASSSGGTGVTGELFF TGTGCCAGCAGCTCGGGAGGGACAGGGGTAACCGGGGAGCTGTTTTTT
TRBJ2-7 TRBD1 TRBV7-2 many CASSPMDRNPSYEQYF TGTGCCAGCAGCCCCATGGACAGGAACCCCTCCTACGAGCAGTACTTC
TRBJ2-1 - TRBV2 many CASSGARYNEQFF TGTGCCAGCAGTGGAGCAAGATACAATGAGCAGTTCTTC
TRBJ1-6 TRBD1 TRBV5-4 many CASSLVGTGASPLHF TGTGCCAGCAGCTTGGTCGGGACAGGGGCCTCACCCCTCCACTTT
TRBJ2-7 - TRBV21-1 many CASSKALGFDEQYF TGTGCCAGCAGCAAAGCGCTGGGATTCGACGAGCAGTACTTC
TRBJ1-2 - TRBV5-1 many CASSLELNYGYTF TGCGCCAGCAGCTTGGAGCTTAACTATGGCTACACCTTC
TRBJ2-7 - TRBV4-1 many CASSQVEIGGERAYEQYF TGCGCCAGCAGCCAAGTTGAAATTGGGGGCGAGAGAGCCTACGAGCAGTACTTC
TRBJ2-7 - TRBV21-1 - CASSKGDSGRALGQYF TGTGCCAGCAGCAAAGGGGATAGCGGGAGGGCCCTCGGACAGTACTTC
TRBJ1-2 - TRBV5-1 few CASSLVGQPSDGYTF TGCGCCAGCAGCTTGGTGGGCCAGCCATCTGACGGCTACACCTTC
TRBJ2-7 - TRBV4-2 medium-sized CASSQALMSYEQYF TGTGCCAGCAGCCAAGCGCTAATGTCCTACGAGCAGTACTTC
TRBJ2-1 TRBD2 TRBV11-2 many CASSLAYPGLAGEIYNEQFF TGTGCCAGCAGCTTAGCGTACCCGGGACTAGCGGGAGAGATCTACAATGAGCAGTTCTTC
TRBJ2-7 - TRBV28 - CASSGQPYEQYF TGTGCCAGCAGCGGACAGCCCTACGAGCAGTACTTC
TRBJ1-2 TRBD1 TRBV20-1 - CSAKGAFHNYGYTF TGCAGTGCTAAGGGGGCCTTCCATAACTATGGCTACACCTTC
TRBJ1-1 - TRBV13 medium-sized CASSLSAWTEPFSNSEAFF TGTGCCAGCAGCTTATCAGCGTGGACAGAGCCTTTTTCCAACAGTGAAGCTTTCTTT
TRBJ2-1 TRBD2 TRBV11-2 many CASSARAGGNNEQFF TGTGCCAGCAGCGCCCGGGCGGGAGGCAACAATGAGCAGTTCTTC
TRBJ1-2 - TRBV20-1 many CRYNLGNYGYTF TGCAGATATAACCTTGGCAACTATGGCTACACCTTC
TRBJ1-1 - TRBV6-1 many CASSYLGGTEAFF TGTGCCAGCAGTTATCTTGGGGGCACTGAAGCTTTCTTT
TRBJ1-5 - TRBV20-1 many CSARGGGNSNQPQHF TGCAGTGCTAGAGGTGGAGGGAATAGCAATCAGCCCCAGCATTTT
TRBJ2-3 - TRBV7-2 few CASSLSYTDTQYF TGTGCCAGCAGCTTATCCTACACAGATACGCAGTATTTT
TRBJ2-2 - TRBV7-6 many CASSLGTMNTGELFF TGTGCCAGCAGCTTAGGGACTATGAACACCGGGGAGCTGTTTTTT
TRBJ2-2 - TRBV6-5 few CASRNPGPTGELFF TGTGCCAGCAGAAACCCGGGGCCCACCGGGGAGCTGTTTTTT
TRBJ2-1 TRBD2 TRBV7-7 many CASSLGGTSVYNEQFF TGTGCTAGCAGCTTAGGGGGGACTAGTGTCTACAATGAGCAGTTCTTC
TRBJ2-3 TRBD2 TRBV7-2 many CASSLVAGNTDTQYF TGTGCCAGCAGCTTAGTAGCGGGTAACACAGATACGCAGTATTTT
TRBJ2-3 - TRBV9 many CASSVGRGGDTQYF TGTGCCAGCAGCGTAGGTCGAGGGGGAGATACGCAGTATTTT
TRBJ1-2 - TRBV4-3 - CASSQATGTSYGYTF TGCGCCAGCAGCCAAGCTACCGGGACCTCTTATGGCTACACCTTC
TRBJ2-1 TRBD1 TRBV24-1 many CATSDPWTGGDYNEQFF TGTGCCACCAGTGACCCCTGGACAGGGGGGGACTACAATGAGCAGTTCTTC
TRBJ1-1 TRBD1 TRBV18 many CASSPTGTGESEAFF TGTGCCAGCTCACCAACCGGGACAGGGGAATCTGAAGCTTTCTTT
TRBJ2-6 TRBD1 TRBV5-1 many CASSLFTGQLSGANVLTF TGCGCCAGCAGCTTATTCACGGGACAGCTCTCTGGGGCCAACGTCCTGACTTTC
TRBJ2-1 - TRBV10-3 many CAISESRTNSEQFF TGTGCCATCAGTGAGTCAAGGACCAATAGTGAGCAGTTCTTC
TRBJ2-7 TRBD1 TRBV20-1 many CSAREQGKASYEQYF TGCAGTGCTAGAGAACAGGGGAAAGCCTCTTACGAGCAGTACTTC
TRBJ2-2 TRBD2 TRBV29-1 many CSVSAGVNTGELFF TGCAGCGTGTCAGCGGGAGTGAACACCGGGGAGCTGTTTTTT
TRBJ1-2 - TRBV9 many CASSVEVTQNYGYTF TGTGCCAGCAGCGTAGAAGTGACACAAAACTATGGCTACACCTTC
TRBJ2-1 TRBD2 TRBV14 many CASSQGLHQYNEQFF TGTGCCAGCAGCCAGGGACTACACCAATACAATGAGCAGTTCTTC
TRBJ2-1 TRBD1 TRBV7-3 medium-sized CASSPGGTGRYNEQFF TGTGCCAGCAGCCCAGGTGGGACAGGGAGGTACAATGAGCAGTTCTTC
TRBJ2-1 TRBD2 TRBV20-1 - CSARDVLTSGSSYNEQFF TGCAGTGCTAGAGACGTTTTGACTAGCGGGAGCTCCTACAATGAGCAGTTCTTC
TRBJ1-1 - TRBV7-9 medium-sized CASSNTGYTEAFF TGTGCCAGCAGCAACACAGGGTACACTGAAGCTTTCTTT